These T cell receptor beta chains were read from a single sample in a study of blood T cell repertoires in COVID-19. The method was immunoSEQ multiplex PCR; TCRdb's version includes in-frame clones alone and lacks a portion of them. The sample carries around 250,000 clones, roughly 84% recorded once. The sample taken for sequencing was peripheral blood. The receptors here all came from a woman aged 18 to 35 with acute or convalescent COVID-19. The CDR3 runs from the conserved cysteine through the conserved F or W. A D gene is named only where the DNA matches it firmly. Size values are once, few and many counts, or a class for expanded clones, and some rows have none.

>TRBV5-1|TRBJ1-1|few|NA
CASSLLRQENTEAFF
TGCGCCAGCAGCTTGTTAAGACAGGAGAACACTGAAGCTTTCTTT
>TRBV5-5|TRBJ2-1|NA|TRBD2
CASSSGLAGNEQFF
TGTGCCAGCAGCTCCGGACTAGCTGGCAATGAGCAGTTCTTC
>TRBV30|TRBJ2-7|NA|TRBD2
CAWSVLAGPSGTSEQYF
TGTGCCTGGAGTGTGTTGGCAGGGCCTAGCGGGACATCCGAGCAGTACTTC
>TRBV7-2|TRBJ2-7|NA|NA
CASSPNRAKPYEQYF
TGTGCCAGCAGCCCAAATAGAGCGAAACCCTACGAGCAGTACTTC
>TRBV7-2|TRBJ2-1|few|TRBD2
CASSPEAGGPYEQFF
TGTGCCAGCAGCCCAGAGGCGGGAGGGCCTTATGAGCAGTTCTTC
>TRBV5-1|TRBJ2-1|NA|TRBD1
CASSPTGVAYNEQFF
TGCGCCAGCAGCCCCACAGGGGTGGCCTACAATGAGCAGTTCTTC
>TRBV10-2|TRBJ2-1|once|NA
CASSDDRWFF
TGCGCCAGCAGTGACGACAGGTGGTTCTTC
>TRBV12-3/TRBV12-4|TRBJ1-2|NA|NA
CASSLSGFGYTF
TGTGCCAGCAGTTTGTCAGGGTTCGGCTACACCTTC
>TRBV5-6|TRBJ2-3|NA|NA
CASSLAGKVPGTDTQYF
TGTGCCAGCAGCTTGGCGGGTAAAGTGCCAGGCACAGATACGCAGTATTTT
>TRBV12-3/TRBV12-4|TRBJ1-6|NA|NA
CASSLGGNSPLHF
TGTGCCAGCAGTCTCGGGGGGAATTCACCCCTCCACTTT
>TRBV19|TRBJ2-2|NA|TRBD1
CASSIARGTGELFF
TGTGCCAGTAGTATTGCCAGGGGGACCGGGGAGCTGTTTTTT
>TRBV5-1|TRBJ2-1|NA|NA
CASSLTSYNEQFF
TGCGCCAGCAGCTTGACTAGTTACAATGAGCAGTTCTTC
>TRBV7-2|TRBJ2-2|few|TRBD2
CASSSFLGLAGGELFF
TGTGCCAGCAGCTCGTTCCTCGGACTAGCGGGAGGGGAGCTGTTTTTT
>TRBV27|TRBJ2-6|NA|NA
CASSLFGGSGANVLTF
TGTGCCAGCAGTTTATTTGGGGGGTCCGGGGCCAACGTCCTGACTTTC
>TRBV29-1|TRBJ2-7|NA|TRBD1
CSVEADRGNEQYF
TGCAGCGTTGAAGCGGACAGGGGTAACGAGCAGTACTTC
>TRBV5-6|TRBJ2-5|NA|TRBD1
CASSLALLGQGRGETQYF
TGTGCCAGCAGCTTGGCCCTACTCGGACAGGGCCGGGGCGAGACCCAGTACTTC
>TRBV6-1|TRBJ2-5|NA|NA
CASSATLGTQYF
TGTGCCAGCAGCGCAACTCTCGGGACCCAGTACTTC
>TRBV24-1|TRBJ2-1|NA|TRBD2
CATGVAGAYNEQFF
TGTGCCACCGGGGTAGCGGGGGCCTACAATGAGCAGTTCTTC
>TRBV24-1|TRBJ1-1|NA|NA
CATSDSNPGAEAFF
TGTGCCACCAGTGATTCAAACCCGGGGGCTGAAGCTTTCTTT
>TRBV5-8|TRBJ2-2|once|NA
CASSRRGNTGELFF
TGTGCCAGCTCCCGAAGGGGAAACACCGGGGAGCTGTTTTTT
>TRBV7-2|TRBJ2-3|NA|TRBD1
CASSLDRGTDTQYF
TGTGCCAGCAGCTTGGACAGGGGGACAGATACGCAGTATTTT
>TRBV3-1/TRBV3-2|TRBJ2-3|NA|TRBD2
CASSQDPSGTPTDTQYF
TGTGCCAGCAGCCAAGATCCTAGCGGGACGCCCACAGATACGCAGTATTTT
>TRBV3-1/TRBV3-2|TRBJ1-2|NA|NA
CASSRGQSNNYGYTF
TGTGCCAGCAGCCGAGGACAGTCGAATAACTATGGCTACACCTTC